This T cell receptor (beta chain) was identified during a study of cytomegalovirus exposure and HLA in healthy donors. In this sample, this clone turned up a few times. J lost 6 bases, V lost 10 bases, and 12 bases had no gene match. The length of the CDR3 is 14 residues. Germline V lookup: CDR1 MNHNS, CDR2 SASEGT. PCR used 60 Vbeta primers and 13 Jbeta primers. Assay used: immunoSEQ multiplex PCR; TCRdb lists only in-frame clones, some missing. Of some 120,000 clones detected, roughly 62% appear once; the ten largest clones hold roughly 1.6%. The sequence was obtained from a man aged 30 to 39 in good health and CMV-seropositive. Sequenced input: PBMCs. This chain uses TRBV6-1 with TRBJ1-1; 9 bases map to TRBD1. The chain's CDR3 is CATVNRGRVAEAFF. The CDR3 DNA reads as TGTGCCACCGTAAACAGGGGGCGTGTCGCTGAAGCTTTCTTT.